The TCR beta chain under discussion was sequenced for a study of cytomegalovirus exposure and HLA in healthy donors. Study-wide points: The study flagged about 150 TCR beta chains as cytomegalovirus-associated.

CDR1 SNHLY and CDR2 FYNNEI come from the germline V gene. This CDR3 has 18 amino acids. Trimming cost V 5 bases and J 5 bases; bases outside gene matches: 15. Worth noting for this clone: Its antigen remains unidentified.

The PCR contained 60 Vbeta and 13 Jbeta primers. Repertoires were generated with immunoSEQ multiplex PCR, while TCRdb's copy carries only in-frame clones and drops some. The specimen's table records 70,000 to 100,000 clones. This TCR derives from a girl aged 10-17 years in good health and CMV-seropositive. The V and J genes are TRBV2 and TRBJ1-5; the match to TRBD1 covers 10 bases. The sequenced material came from PBMCs. For the CDR3, the DNA is TGTGCCAGCAGTCCTCGAAACCGGGACAGGGGTTTTCATCAGCCCCAGCATTTT. Its translation is CASSPRNRDRGFHQPQHF. The full variable domain, its missing parts supplied by reference TRBV2 and TRBJ1-5, is EPEVTQTPSHQVTQMGQEVILRCVPISNHLYFYWYRQILGQKVEFLVSFYNNEISEKSEIFDDQFSVERPDGSNFTLKIRSTKLEDSAMYFCASSPRNRDRGFHQPQHFGDGTRLSIL.